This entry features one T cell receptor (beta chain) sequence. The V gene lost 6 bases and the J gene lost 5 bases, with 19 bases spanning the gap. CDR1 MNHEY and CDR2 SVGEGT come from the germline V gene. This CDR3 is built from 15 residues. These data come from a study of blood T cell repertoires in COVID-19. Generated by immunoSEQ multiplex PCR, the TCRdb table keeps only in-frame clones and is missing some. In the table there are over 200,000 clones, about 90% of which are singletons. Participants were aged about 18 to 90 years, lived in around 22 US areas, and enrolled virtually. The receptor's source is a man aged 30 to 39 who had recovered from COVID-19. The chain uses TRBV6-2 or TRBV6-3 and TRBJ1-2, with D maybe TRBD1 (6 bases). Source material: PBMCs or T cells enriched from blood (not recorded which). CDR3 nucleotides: TGTGCCAGCAGCCTGGACAGCCCCCCCCGTTATGGCTACACCTTC. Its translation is CASSLDSPPRYGYTF.